The T cell receptor (beta chain) under discussion was sequenced for a study of control samples from healthy donors and cancer patients. TCRdb keeps only in-frame clones here, not all; method: immunoSEQ multiplex PCR. The table records about 230,000 clones, roughly 82% of them present only once. The germline gives CDR1 MGHRA, CDR2 YSYEKL. The length of the CDR3 is 14 residues. V gave up 0 bases and J gave up 8 bases, with 8 bases separating them. Sequencing was performed on PBMCs. V gene TRBV4-1 combines with J gene TRBJ1-6, with D unclear. The sequence came from a woman in her sixties or seventies with lung cancer. CDR3 sequence reads: CASSQEFGYSPLHF. The CDR3 DNA reads TGCGCCAGCAGCCAAGAGTTTGGGTATTCACCCCTCCACTTT.